These 19 T cell receptor beta chains share one sample of origin, sequenced in a study of T-cell reconstitution after alpha-beta-depleted transplantation in children. Unique molecular identifiers were used in preparing the TCRbeta library. TCRdb re-analysed the PCR reads in MiXCR, keeping a single row per CDR3 protein. The data hold a few hundred thousand distinct CDR3 sequences, with 10% observed a single time. Sequenced here: PBMCs, sampled before TCRalphabeta/CD19-depleted stem cell transplant. The receptors shown here come from a boy under three years old with acute myeloid leukemia, due to receive a stem cell transplant.

This clonotype was seen at least ten times. The rearrangement uses TRBV5-1 and TRBJ2-2, with TRBD1 identical over 8 bases. The CDR3 extends over 14 amino acids. Looked up from germline, CDR1 is SGHRS and CDR2 is YFSETQ. Trimming took 4 bases from V and 3 from J; bases not matched to a gene: 2. The CDR3, as DNA: TGCGCCAGCAGCGGACAGGGTGACACCGGGGAGCTGTTTTTT. This gives the protein CASSGQGDTGELFF.

At least ten counts were recorded for this clonotype. The chain carries TRBV20-1 and TRBJ2-5; 14 nucleotides agree with TRBD2. Germline V lookup: CDR1 DFQATT, CDR2 SNEGSKA (reference sequence). The CDR3 has 16 residues. V lost 3 bases to trimming and J lost 1 base; unmatched junction nucleotides: 4. CDR3 sequence: CSASGTSGSVQETQYF. CDR3 bases: TGCAGTGCTAGTGGGACTAGCGGGAGTGTCCAAGAGACCCAGTACTTC.

In regard to this clonotype: This may be a read error, as it is one base from a much larger clone. This rearrangement joins TRBV20-1 to TRBJ2-1; 11 bases align to TRBD2. Germline CDR1 and CDR2: DFQATT and SNEGSKA (reference sequence). The CDR3 loop spans 15 amino acids. CDR3 region: CSASGTSGYYNEQSF. The CDR3 DNA reads TGCAGTGCTAGCGGGACTAGCGGATACTACAATGAGCAGTCCTTC.

The table lists this clonotype with many counts. The chain carries TRBV5-8 and TRBJ2-1; D tentatively fits TRBD1 or TRBD2 (6 bases each). The CDR3 contains 16 residues. V lost 4 bases, J lost 2 bases, and 16 bases lay in between. Germline assignment: CDR1 SGHTS and CDR2 YDEGEE. The DNA for the CDR3 is TGTGCCAGCAGCCGGCATTGGGGGGCCACCTACAATGAGCAGTTCTTC. Protein sequence: CASSRHWGATYNEQFF.

With respect to this clonotype: Being one base from a much bigger clone, this may be a read error. This chain links TRBV11-1 with TRBJ2-3, with 13 bases fitting TRBD2. This CDR3 comprises 13 residues. The germline gives CDR1 SGHAT, CDR2 FQDESV (reference sequence). The CDR3 DNA follows: TGTTCCAGCACCTGGACTAGCGGGAGTTCGCAGTATTTT. Protein product: CSSTWTSGSSQYF.

This clonotype was seen repeatedly, ten times or more. V and J are TRBV5-1 and TRBJ2-6; weak D call: TRBD1 (6 bases). The CDR3 is 17 residues long. Trimming left V 0 bases short and J 2 bases short, with 12 bases between. Germline V gene data show CDR1 as SGHRS and CDR2 as YFSETQ. The CDR3 nucleotides read TGCGCCAGCAGCTTGGCCGCAGGGGTGCCTGGGGCCAACGTCCTGACTTTC. Amino acid sequence: CASSLAAGVPGANVLTF.

The gene calls are TRBV7-8 and TRBJ2-3, with D perhaps TRBD1 (5 bases). This CDR3 contains 13 residues. Germline loops: CDR1 SGHVS, CDR2 FQNEAQ. Trimming took off 2 bases at V and 8 bases at J, with 11 bases between the two ends. This chain's CDR3 is CASSLNPRGTQYF. The CDR3 DNA sequence: TGTGCCAGCAGCTTAAATCCAAGGGGTACGCAGTATTTT.

J is TRBJ1-1 and V is TRBV15; D is unclear. This CDR3 is 13 amino acids long. The germline V gene has CDR1 LNHNV and CDR2 YYDKDF (reference sequence). Trimming cost V 8 bases and J 3 bases, with 13 bases left between them. The CDR3 sequence is CATSKAEYTEAFF. Here the CDR3 DNA reads TGTGCCACCTCCAAGGCAGAATACACTGAAGCTTTCTTT.

The chain uses TRBV19 and TRBJ2-7, with TRBD2 as a possible D gene (5 bases). The germline V and J ends were trimmed by 0 bases and 3 bases, with 18 bases remaining between them. Germline assignment: CDR1 LNHDA and CDR2 SQIVND (reference sequence). This CDR3 contains 17 residues. CDR3 sequence: CASSIDLAGLGNYEQYF. As DNA, the CDR3 is TGTGCCAGTAGTATAGATCTAGCAGGTCTAGGAAACTACGAGCAGTACTTC.

This clonotype was recorded at least ten times. The chain links TRBV12-3 or TRBV12-4 to TRBJ1-2, with D possibly matching TRBD1 (5 bases). This CDR3 has 14 residues. V was shortened by 5 bases and J by 4 bases, with 14 bases between the two germline ends. The CDR3 DNA is TGTGCCAGCAGTCCCACCGGGACCGGCTATGGCTACACCTTC. Translated: CASSPTGTGYGYTF.

This clonotype was counted ten times or more. V is TRBV12-5 and J is TRBJ1-1; TRBD1 matches 9 bases. The V and J ends lost 5 bases and 1 base, in that order; junction bases with no gene match: 5. From germline, CDR1 is LGHNT and CDR2 FRNRAP. CDR3 length: 15 residues. In DNA form, the CDR3 reads TGTGCTAGTGGTACCGGACAGGGGACGAACACTGAAGCTTTCTTT. Protein: CASGTGQGTNTEAFF.

This clonotype was seen repeatedly, ten times or more. This chain uses TRBV10-3 with TRBJ2-3, with TRBD1 identical over 10 bases. Looked up from germline, CDR1 is ENHRY and CDR2 is SYGVKD. This CDR3 is 17 amino acids long. The junction had 6 bases not matched to a gene; V was cut back by 3 bases and J by 0 bases. The CDR3 bases are TGTGCCATCAGTGACTGGACAGGGGGTTCTAGCACAGATACGCAGTATTTT. It encodes CAISDWTGGSSTDTQYF.

This clonotype was observed at least ten times. V and J are TRBV6-2 or TRBV6-3 and TRBJ1-1; D is undetermined. V was clipped by 0 bases and J by 4 bases, with 12 bases between them. This CDR3 spans 15 amino acids. Germline lookup yields CDR1 MNHEY and CDR2 SVGEGT. The CDR3: CASSYSASGPTEAFF. The CDR3 region has the DNA TGTGCCAGCAGTTACTCGGCCAGTGGACCCACTGAAGCTTTCTTT.

On this clonotype: A much larger clone differs by one base, so this may be a read error. Here the CDR3 omits its conserved ending phenylalanine or tryptophan, so a read error is the likely source. The chain links TRBV6-2 or TRBV6-3 to TRBJ1-4; D gene uncertain. This CDR3 has 14 residues. Germline CDR1 reads MNHEY; CDR2 reads SVGEGT. V shed 0 bases and J shed 7 bases, with 9 bases lying between them. Written as DNA, the CDR3 is TGTGCCAGCAGTTACTCGACGGAGAGTGAAAAACTGTTTTGT. Translating gives CASSYSTESEKLFC.

The sample holds many counts of this clonotype. The rearrangement links TRBV24-1 to TRBJ2-7; no reliable D call. The CDR3 covers 12 residues. Trimming removed 1 base at V and 6 bases at J, with 6 bases between. Germline V lookup: CDR1 KGHDR, CDR2 SFDVKD. CDR3 amino acids: CATSDFGSEQYF. DNA of the CDR3: TGTGCCACCAGTGATTTTGGATCCGAGCAGTACTTC.

The sample holds many counts of this clonotype. The CDR3 spells CATSKDRGNTGELFF. The CDR3 DNA reads TGTGCCACCAGCAAAGACAGGGGGAACACCGGGGAGCTGTTTTTT. V is TRBV15 and J is TRBJ2-2, with TRBD1 matching over 8 bases. This CDR3 contains 15 residues. Per germline, CDR1 LNHNV and CDR2 YYDKDF (reference sequence). The trim removed 4 bases at V and 1 base at J, leaving 2 bases unmatched.

This clonotype was observed at least ten times. The rearrangement links TRBV7-3 to TRBJ1-1; 9 bases match TRBD1. The V segment lost 3 bases and the J segment 0 bases; nucleotides outside the gene matches: 11. Germline CDR1 reads SGHTA; CDR2 reads FQGTGA. This CDR3 is built from 18 residues. The CDR3 spells CASSFTDRGRLMNTEAFF. The CDR3 bases are TGTGCCAGCAGCTTTACCGACAGGGGGAGACTTATGAACACTGAAGCTTTCTTT.

Comment on this clonotype: A read error may explain this, as a much larger clone is one base away. J is TRBJ1-3 and V is TRBV20-1; maybe TRBD1 (5 bases). The length of the CDR3 is 12 residues. Germline V lookup: CDR1 DFQATT, CDR2 SNEGSKA (reference sequence). CDR3 sequence: CCAQGAINTIYF. Here the CDR3 DNA reads TGCTGTGCCCAGGGTGCTATAAACACCATATATTTT.

The genes are TRBV29-1 and TRBJ2-5; D not certain. The CDR3 loop spans 14 amino acids. Germline loops: CDR1 SQVTM, CDR2 ANQGSEA. V lost 4 bases, J lost 1 base, and 13 bases lay in between. CDR3 amino acids: CSVGLLSLQETQYF. CDR3 in DNA: TGCAGCGTTGGGCTCTTATCCCTCCAAGAGACCCAGTACTTC.